One and the same sample provided the 10 T cell receptor beta chains below, sequenced in a study of shared T cell receptors in the human thymus. The method was immunoSEQ multiplex PCR; TCRdb's version includes in-frame clones alone and lacks a portion of them. The sample contains over 350,000 clones, just under 95% of which appear only once. The sequenced sample consisted of thymocytes. These receptors were collected from a human donor.

This CDR3 is CASSLTRTDSNQPQHF. As DNA, the CDR3 is TGCGCCAGCAGCCTAACAAGGACAGATAGCAATCAGCCCCAGCATTTT. The chain combines TRBV4-1 with TRBJ1-5; TRBD1 is a possible D gene (6 bases). The CDR3 contains 16 residues. Per the germline V gene, CDR1 is MGHRA and CDR2 is YSYEKL. Trimming stripped 4 bases from V and 0 bases from J, with 13 bases between.

V is TRBV28 and J is TRBJ1-4; D not certain. Germline CDR1 and CDR2: MDHEN and SYDVKM. The CDR3 totals 15 residues. The V end lost 2 bases, the J end lost 7 bases, and 14 bases lay between the germline ends. The CDR3 sequence is CASSLLPLRGEKLFF. The DNA for the CDR3 is TGTGCCAGCAGTTTACTTCCTTTACGGGGTGAAAAACTGTTTTTT.

The chain uses TRBV28 and TRBJ2-7; weak D call: TRBD2 (5 bases). Germline CDR1 reads MDHEN; CDR2 reads SYDVKM. The CDR3 sequence is 19 residues long. The V and J ends lost 4 bases and 3 bases respectively, with 28 bases between them. The CDR3 loop reads CASSSPRGLGRPTLYEQYF. As DNA, the CDR3 is TGTGCCAGCAGTTCCCCCCGCGGATTGGGGAGACCGACTCTCTACGAGCAGTACTTC.

This chain joins TRBV28 and TRBJ2-7; D remains unclear. The ends were cut back, 6 bases at V and 4 bases at J, with 10 bases in the middle. There are 12 residues in the CDR3. The V gene's germline CDR1 is MDHEN and CDR2 SYDVKM. The CDR3 here is CASSPSPYEQYF. The DNA of the CDR3 is TGTGCCAGCAGCCCCTCACCTTACGAGCAGTACTTC.

The chain has TRBV7-6 and TRBJ2-3; tentatively, D is TRBD1 (6 bases). The CDR3 spans 15 residues. V was shortened by 2 bases and J by 4 bases, with 13 bases between the two germline ends. CDR1 SGHVS and CDR2 FNYEAQ come from the germline V gene. The CDR3 bases are TGTGCCAGCAGCTTAAAGACAGGTGCGTCAGATACGCAGTATTTT. Translated, it gives CASSLKTGASDTQYF.

This clone was observed once. The chain combines TRBV28 with TRBJ1-4, with 10 bases matching TRBD1. V was clipped by 5 bases and J by 8 bases; unmatched bases: 11. The germline V gene encodes CDR1 MDHEN and CDR2 SYDVKM. This CDR3 is 16 amino acids long. The CDR3 region is CASSTSRDRGREKLFF. As DNA, the CDR3 is TGTGCCAGCAGTACCTCCCGGGACAGGGGTAGAGAAAAACTGTTTTTT.

This chain uses TRBV7-2 with TRBJ2-1; 11 bases map to TRBD2. J lost 6 bases, V lost 0 bases, and 1 base had no gene match. The CDR3 is 15 amino acids. Germline values: CDR1 SGHTA, CDR2 FQGNSA. The chain's CDR3 is CASSLASGRVNEQFF. DNA for the CDR3: TGTGCCAGCAGCTTAGCTAGCGGGAGGGTCAATGAGCAGTTCTTC.

The genes are TRBV4-2 and TRBJ2-1, with 11 bases aligning to TRBD2. CDR1 and CDR2 (germline): LGHNA, YNFKEQ. CDR3 size: 16 residues. V trimming: 4 bases; J trimming: 8 bases; junction bases outside the gene matches: 10. The CDR3 here is CASSPFSGRALDEQFF. CDR3 DNA sequence: TGTGCCAGCAGCCCATTTAGCGGGAGGGCCCTCGATGAGCAGTTCTTC.

The chain is built from TRBV14 and TRBJ2-7, with 7 positions matching TRBD1. Germline-derived CDR1 and CDR2 are SGHDN and FVKESK. The CDR3 covers 15 residues. V was pared by 1 base and J by 2 bases, with 5 bases of the junction left unmatched. The CDR3 protein is CASSQVDQGAYEQYF. The CDR3, as DNA: TGTGCCAGCAGCCAAGTCGACCAGGGGGCCTACGAGCAGTACTTC. Full variable domain (outside the CDR3, taken from reference TRBV14 and TRBJ2-7): EAGVTQFPSHSVIEKGQTVTLRCDPISGHDNLYWYRRVMGKEIKFLLHFVKESKQDESGMPNNRFLAERTGGTYSTLKVQPAELEDSGVYFCASSQVDQGAYEQYFGPGTRLTVT.

This sequence joins TRBV4-1 and TRBJ2-1; 7 positions match TRBD1. The length of the CDR3 is 17 residues. With V trimmed by 0 bases and J by 5 bases, 10 bases remained unmatched. The germline gives CDR1 MGHRA, CDR2 YSYEKL. CDR3 sequence reads: CASSQDPDWTGDNEQFF. CDR3 in DNA: TGCGCCAGCAGCCAAGATCCGGATTGGACAGGCGACAATGAGCAGTTCTTC.